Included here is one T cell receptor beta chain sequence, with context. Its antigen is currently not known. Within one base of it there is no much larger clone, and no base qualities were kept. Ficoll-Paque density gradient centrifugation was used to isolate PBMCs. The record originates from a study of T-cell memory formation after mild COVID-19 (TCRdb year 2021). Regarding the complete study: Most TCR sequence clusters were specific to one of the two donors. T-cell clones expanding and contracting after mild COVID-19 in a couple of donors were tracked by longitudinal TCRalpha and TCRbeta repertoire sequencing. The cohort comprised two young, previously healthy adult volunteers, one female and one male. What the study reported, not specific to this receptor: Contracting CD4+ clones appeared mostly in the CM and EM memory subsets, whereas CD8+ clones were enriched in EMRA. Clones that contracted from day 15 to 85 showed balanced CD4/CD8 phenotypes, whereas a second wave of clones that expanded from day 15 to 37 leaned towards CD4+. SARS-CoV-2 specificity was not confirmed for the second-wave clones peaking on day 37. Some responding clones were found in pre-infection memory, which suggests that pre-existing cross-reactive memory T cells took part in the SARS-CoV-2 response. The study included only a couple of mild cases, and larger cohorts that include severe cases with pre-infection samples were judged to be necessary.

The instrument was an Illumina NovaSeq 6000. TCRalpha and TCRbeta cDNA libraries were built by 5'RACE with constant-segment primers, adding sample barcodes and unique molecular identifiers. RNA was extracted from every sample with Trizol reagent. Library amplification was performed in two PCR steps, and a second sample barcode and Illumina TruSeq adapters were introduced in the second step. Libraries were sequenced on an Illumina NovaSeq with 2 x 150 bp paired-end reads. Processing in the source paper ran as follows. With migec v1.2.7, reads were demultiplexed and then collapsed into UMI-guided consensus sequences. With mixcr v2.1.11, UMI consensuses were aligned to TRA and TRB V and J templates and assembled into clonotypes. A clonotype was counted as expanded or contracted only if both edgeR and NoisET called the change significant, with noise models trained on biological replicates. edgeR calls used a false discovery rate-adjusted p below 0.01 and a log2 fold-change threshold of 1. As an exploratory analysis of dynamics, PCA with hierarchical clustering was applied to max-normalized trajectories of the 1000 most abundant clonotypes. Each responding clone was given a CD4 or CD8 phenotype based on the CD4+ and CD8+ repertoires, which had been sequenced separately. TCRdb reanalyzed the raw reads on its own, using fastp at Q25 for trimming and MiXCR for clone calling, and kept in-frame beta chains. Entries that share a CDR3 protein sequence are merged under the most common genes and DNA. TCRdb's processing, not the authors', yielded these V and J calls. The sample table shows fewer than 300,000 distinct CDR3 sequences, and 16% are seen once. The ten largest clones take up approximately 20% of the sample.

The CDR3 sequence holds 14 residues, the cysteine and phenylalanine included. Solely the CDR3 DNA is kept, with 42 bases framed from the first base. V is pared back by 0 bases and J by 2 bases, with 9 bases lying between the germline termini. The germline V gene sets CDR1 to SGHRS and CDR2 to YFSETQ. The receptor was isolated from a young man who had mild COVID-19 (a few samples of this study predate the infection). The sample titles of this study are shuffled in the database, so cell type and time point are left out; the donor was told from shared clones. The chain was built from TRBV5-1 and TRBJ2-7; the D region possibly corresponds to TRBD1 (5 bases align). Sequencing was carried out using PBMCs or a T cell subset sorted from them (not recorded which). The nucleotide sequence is TGCGCCAGCAGCTTGGAGGGGTTAACCTACGAGCAGTACTTC. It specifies CASSLEGLTYEQYF.